This entry lists 7 T cell receptor beta chains sequenced from one sample in a study of patients and donors after allogeneic stem cell transplantation. TCRdb recomputed calls from the RT-PCR reads with MiXCR, one row per CDR3 protein. The table shows about 160,000 distinct CDR3 sequences, with 20% to 25% occurring only once. The sequenced sample was blood, either unsorted or a sorted T cell fraction (not recorded which). The receptor set was obtained from a human donor who was either an allogeneic HSCT recipient or a stem cell or donor lymphocyte infusion donor (not recorded which). It is not recorded whose cells these are; they may come from a transplant donor.

This clonotype has a handful of counts. The CDR3 coding sequence is TGTGCCAGCAGCTTAGGAGCAGGGATAAATGAGCAGTTCTTC. Translation: CASSLGAGINEQFF. The chain links TRBV7-3 to TRBJ2-1; TRBD1 might be the D (5 bases). V lost 2 bases and J lost 7, with 12 bases in between. Per the germline V gene, CDR1 is SGHTA and CDR2 is FQGTGA. The CDR3 spans 14 residues.

DNA for the CDR3: TGCGCCAGCAGCTTCCGGCAAAACCTGAACACTGAAGCTTTCTTT. Its translation: CASSFRQNLNTEAFF. The chain uses TRBV5-1 and TRBJ1-1; D is unresolved. Germline V CDR1 and CDR2: SGHRS, YFSETQ. The CDR3 is 15 residues long. Trimming pared 2 bases from V and 0 bases from J, leaving 11 bases between. Combining the CDR3 with reference TRBV5-1 and TRBJ1-1 gives the whole variable domain KAGVTQTPRYLIKTRGQQVTLSCSPISGHRSVSWYQQTPGQGLQFLFEYFSETQRNKGNFPGRFSGRQFSNSRSEMNVSTLELGDSALYLCASSFRQNLNTEAFFGQGTRLTVV.

The V call is TRBV7-9, the J call TRBJ1-2; D remains unclear. V was trimmed by 6 bases and J by 5 bases, leaving 7 bases between them. This CDR3 comprises 11 residues. The germline V gene encodes CDR1 SEHNR and CDR2 FQNEAQ (reference sequence). The CDR3 reads CASRGPYGYTF. For the CDR3, the DNA is TGTGCCAGCAGGGGCCCGTATGGCTACACCTTC.

V usage is TRBV29-1 and J usage is TRBJ1-1; TRBD1 matches at 8 bases. The length of the CDR3 is 15 residues. V gave up 2 bases and J gave up 3 bases; unmatched junction bases: 8. Looked up from germline, CDR1 is SQVTM and CDR2 is ANQGSEA. DNA of the CDR3: TGCAGCGTTGAACGCAGGGGGCGGATTGACACTGAAGCTTTCTTT. Translated: CSVERRGRIDTEAFF.

This clonotype was found many times. V gene TRBV5-1 combines with J gene TRBJ1-4; D perhaps matches TRBD1 (6 bases). Germline loops: CDR1 SGHRS, CDR2 YFSETQ. The V gene lost 6 bases and the J gene lost 0 bases, with 15 bases spanning the gap. The length of the CDR3 is 16 residues. The DNA for the CDR3 is TGCGCCAGCACCTCGGGACACTCCGCAACTAATGAAAAACTGTTTTTT. Translation gives CASTSGHSATNEKLFF.

The chain couples TRBV5-1 to TRBJ2-1, with a tentative D call TRBD1 (6 bases). Trimming removed 4 bases from V and 9 bases from J, with 23 bases in between. This CDR3 region has 16 residues. Germline V gene lookup returns CDR1 SGHRS and CDR2 YFSETQ. For the CDR3, the DNA is TGCGCCAGCAGCATTAGGACCACTATGGGGGACACTGAGCAGTTCTTC. It specifies CASSIRTTMGDTEQFF.

The rearrangement joins TRBV18 to TRBJ2-7, with D possibly being TRBD2 (6 bases). The germline V and J ends were trimmed by 6 bases and 3 bases, with 15 bases remaining between them. The germline V gene has CDR1 KGHSH and CDR2 LQKENI. The CDR3 is 14 amino acids. CDR3 residues: CASSFFGSIYEQYF. The CDR3 bases are TGTGCCAGCTCGTTTTTCGGGAGTATCTACGAGCAGTACTTC.